This TCR beta chain was sequenced for a study of OX40 agonist ivuxolimab in advanced cancers. Findings and caveats of the study: Some patients without response likewise showed low normalized clonal expansion.

The method was immunoSEQ multiplex PCR; TCRdb's version includes in-frame clones alone and lacks a portion of them. This sample has about 74,000 clones; 84% occur once, and the top ten carry less than 2.5%. J gave up 8 bases and V 4 bases, and 15 bases lay outside the gene matches. Germline CDR1 and CDR2: MNHNS and SASEGT. CDR3 size: 16 residues. About this clone: Its target is not known.

The source is an adult with an advanced solid tumor such as melanoma, head and neck, liver or kidney cancer. This material consisted of CD4+ or CD8+ T cells sorted from blood, taken in a trial of the OX40 agonist ivuxolimab. The J gene is TRBJ1-2, the V gene TRBV6-1; TRBD1 matches 8 bases. CDR3 sequence reads: CASSVDWTGPLPGYTF. CDR3 bases: TGTGCCAGCAGTGTCGATTGGACAGGGCCCCTGCCGGGCTACACCTTC.